This is a list of T cell receptor beta chains from one sample in a study of spatial heterogeneity in lung cancer. MiXCR, run by TCRdb on the 5' RACE reads, gives a single entry per CDR3 protein. The data show some 12,000 distinct CDR3 sequences, roughly 6.4% seen once. Sequenced here: normal lung tissue next to the tumor, sampled at surgery. The receptor set was obtained from a male donor with early-stage non-small cell lung cancer. CDR3s include the opening cysteine and the closing phenylalanine or tryptophan. D genes are given only for firm matches. Size is stated for part of the rows, as once, few or many counts, or as a class when the clone is expanded.

j_call: TRBJ1-1; d_call: TRBD1; v_call: TRBV2; clone_size: many; cdr3_nt: TGTGCCAGCAAGACCGGGACAGCGCGGGCTGAAGCTTTCTTT; cdr3_aa: CASKTGTARAEAFF
j_call: TRBJ2-4; d_call: .; v_call: TRBV20-1; clone_size: many; cdr3_nt: TGCAGTGCCACCCCACGGACATCCCAGGGCAACATTCAGTACTTC; cdr3_aa: CSATPRTSQGNIQYF
j_call: TRBJ2-5; d_call: TRBD2; v_call: TRBV29-1; clone_size: medium-sized; cdr3_nt: TGCAGCGTTGAAGATTGGTCTGGGGGGGGTAAGGCAGAGACCCAGTACTTC; cdr3_aa: CSVEDWSGGGKAETQYF
j_call: TRBJ2-2; d_call: TRBD2; v_call: TRBV5-4; clone_size: many; cdr3_nt: TGTGCCAGCAGCTCAGGACTAGCGGGAGGTTGGACCGGGGAGCTGTTTTTT; cdr3_aa: CASSSGLAGGWTGELFF
j_call: TRBJ1-1; d_call: .; v_call: TRBV29-1; clone_size: many; cdr3_nt: TGCAGCGTTGGGATGGGCAGGGTGAAACGAGCTTTCTTT; cdr3_aa: CSVGMGRVKRAFF
j_call: TRBJ2-7; d_call: TRBD1; v_call: TRBV10-3; clone_size: few; cdr3_nt: TGTGCCATCGCCAGGGACAGGGGGGGTTCCGAGCAGTACTTC; cdr3_aa: CAIARDRGGSEQYF
j_call: TRBJ1-5; d_call: .; v_call: TRBV21-1; clone_size: medium-sized; cdr3_nt: TGTGCCAGCAGCAAAGCCCGGGACAGGAGATATTATCAGCCCCAGCATTTT; cdr3_aa: CASSKARDRRYYQPQHF
j_call: TRBJ2-1; d_call: .; v_call: TRBV29-1; clone_size: many; cdr3_nt: TGCAGCGTTCTTGCAGGGAACGGAGGGGAGCAGTTCTTC; cdr3_aa: CSVLAGNGGEQFF
j_call: TRBJ2-1; d_call: .; v_call: TRBV20-1; clone_size: many; cdr3_nt: TGCAGTGCCATAGGGCCTCGACTCTACAATGAGCAGTTCTTC; cdr3_aa: CSAIGPRLYNEQFF
j_call: TRBJ1-2; d_call: TRBD1; v_call: TRBV11-2; clone_size: many; cdr3_nt: TGTGCCAGCAGCTTATTTTTTGGGGACAGGGATCGGGACGGCTACACCTTC; cdr3_aa: CASSLFFGDRDRDGYTF
j_call: TRBJ2-7; d_call: .; v_call: TRBV30; clone_size: .; cdr3_nt: TGTGCCTGGAGCCCCCCTATTACCTACGAGCAGTACTTC; cdr3_aa: CAWSPPITYEQYF
j_call: TRBJ2-7; d_call: TRBD1; v_call: TRBV2; clone_size: few; cdr3_nt: TGTGCCAGCAAGGAGTCGGGACAGACCTACGTAGAGCAGTACTTC; cdr3_aa: CASKESGQTYVEQYF